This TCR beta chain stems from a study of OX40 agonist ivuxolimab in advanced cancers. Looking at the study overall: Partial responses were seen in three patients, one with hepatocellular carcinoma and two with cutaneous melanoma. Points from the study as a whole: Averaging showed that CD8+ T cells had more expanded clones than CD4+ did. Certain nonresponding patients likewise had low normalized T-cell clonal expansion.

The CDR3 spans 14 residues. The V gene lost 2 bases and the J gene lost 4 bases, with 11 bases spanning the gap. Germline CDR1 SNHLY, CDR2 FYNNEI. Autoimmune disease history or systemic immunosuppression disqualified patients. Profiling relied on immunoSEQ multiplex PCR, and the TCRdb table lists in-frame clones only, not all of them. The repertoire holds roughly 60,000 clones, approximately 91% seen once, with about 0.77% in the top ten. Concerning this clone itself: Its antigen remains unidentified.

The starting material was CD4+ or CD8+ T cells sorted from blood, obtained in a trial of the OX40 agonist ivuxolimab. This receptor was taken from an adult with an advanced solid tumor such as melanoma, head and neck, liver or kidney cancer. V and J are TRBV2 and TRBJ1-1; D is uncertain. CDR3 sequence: CASSEWGGRTEAFF. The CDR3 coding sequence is TGTGCCAGCAGTGAATGGGGAGGTCGCACTGAAGCTTTCTTT.